This T cell receptor (beta chain) was found in a study of human T cells and chemical hapten exposure. Study in general: Subjects had 2% DPC placed on approximately 2 cm by approximately 2 cm of upper inner arm skin for sensitization. Diphenylcyclopropenone doses were given weekly to the scalps of patients across the roughly 22-week study.

TCRdb called the RACE reads again in MiXCR, with one record for every CDR3 protein. This sample has about 380,000 distinct CDR3 sequences; about 6.3% occur once, and the top ten carry over 5.5%. The sample's time point: patch test 2, 6 weeks after DPC sensitization. Treatment noted: therapeutic diphenylcyclopropenone sensitization with weekly scalp DPC. Unfractionated whole blood was the source of the extracted total RNA. V gave up 0 bases and J gave up 7 bases; unmatched junction bases: 1. CDR1 MNHNY and CDR2 SVGAGI come from the germline V gene (reference sequence). The CDR3 is 14 residues long. In this sample, this clonotype turned up many times.

The clonotype was recovered from a woman under 30 with alopecia areata. Some clones in this sample may be carry-over from other donors' samples. V gene TRBV6-6 combines with J gene TRBJ1-2; 11 bases agree with TRBD1. Sequenced material: whole blood, taken in connection with sensitization to the hapten diphenylcyclopropenone (DPC). The CDR3 here is CASSYSGTGGGYTF. CDR3 nucleotide sequence: TGTGCCAGCAGTTACTCGGGGACAGGGGGTGGCTACACCTTC.